Each of the 30 T cell receptor beta chains below was sequenced from the same sample in a study of blood T cell repertoires in COVID-19 (dated by TCRdb to the early 2020s). Library method: the immunoSEQ multiplex PCR assay. TCRdb provides this immuneACCESS table in a form limited to in-frame rearrangements. Some clones are lacking; in checked studies, under half of them reflect an unresolved V gene, and why the rest are absent is not known. In all, the sample holds about 180,000 clones, and roughly 87% of those were seen once. The ten largest account for roughly 2% of the sample. Sample: peripheral blood. These receptor sequences come from a man between 18 and 29 years old who had recovered from COVID-19.

The V gene is TRBV28, the J gene TRBJ2-3, with TRBD2 as a possible D gene (6 bases). The V gene's germline CDR1 is MDHEN and CDR2 SYDVKM. V was cut by 7 bases and J by 4 bases, with 18 bases left in between. This CDR3 comprises 15 residues. The CDR3 loop is CASTGPGLGSDTQYF. The CDR3 DNA follows: TGTGCCAGCACGGGGCCGGGACTGGGGTCAGATACGCAGTATTTT.

The chain couples TRBV5-1 to TRBJ2-1, with 9 bases aligning to TRBD2. The CDR3 loop spans 16 amino acids. The V and J ends lost 5 bases and 5 bases, in that order; junction bases with no gene match: 11. Germline CDR1 and CDR2: SGHRS and YFSETQ. The CDR3 loop is CASSFGGGRVDNEQFF. CDR3 DNA sequence: TGCGCCAGCAGTTTTGGAGGCGGGAGGGTAGACAATGAGCAGTTCTTC.

The V and J genes are TRBV29-1 and TRBJ2-6, with D unclear. Trimming stripped 3 bases from V and 0 bases from J, with 3 bases between. The CDR3 runs to 13 residues. Per germline, CDR1 SQVTM and CDR2 ANQGSEA. As DNA, the CDR3 is TGCAGCGTTGACGTCTCTGGGGCCAACGTCCTGACTTTC. Translation: CSVDVSGANVLTF.

This chain links TRBV25-1 with TRBJ1-1; 10 bases agree with TRBD1. The length of the CDR3 is 13 residues. Losses at the gene ends were 6 bases for V and 7 bases for J; bases not matched to a gene: 5. Germline loops: CDR1 MGHDK, CDR2 SYGVNS. The CDR3 region has the DNA TGTGCCAGCAGGAAGACAGGGGGCCTTGAAGCTTTCTTT. As protein: CASRKTGGLEAFF.

The V call is TRBV30, the J call TRBJ1-1, with D perhaps TRBD1 (6 bases). Germline CDR1 and CDR2: GTSNPN and SVGIG (reference sequence). Trimming cost V 4 bases and J 1 base, with 10 bases left between them. There are 13 residues in the CDR3. The CDR3 region is CAWTPGQNTEAFF. The CDR3 nucleotides read TGTGCCTGGACCCCGGGACAGAACACTGAAGCTTTCTTT.

The J gene is TRBJ1-1, the V gene TRBV5-4; D is unresolved. Looked up from germline, CDR1 is SGHNT and CDR2 is YYREEE (reference sequence). The CDR3 is 14 residues long. Trimming removed 2 bases from V and 0 bases from J, with 8 bases in between. The CDR3, as DNA: TGTGCCAGCAGCTTCCGGGATTTGAACACTGAAGCTTTCTTT. Encoded protein: CASSFRDLNTEAFF.

The chain combines TRBV7-2 with TRBJ1-6; D gene unclear. The CDR3 runs 13 residues. Trimming took 1 base from V and 7 from J, leaving 5 bases between them. CDR1 is SGHTA and CDR2 is FQGNSA in the germline V gene. This chain's CDR3 is CASSLDRNSPLHF. In DNA form, the CDR3 reads TGTGCCAGCAGCTTAGACAGAAATTCACCCCTCCACTTT.

The chain recombines TRBV28 with TRBJ2-3, with unresolved D. Deletions cut 2 bases from V and 4 bases from J, with 4 bases between. The CDR3 runs to 12 residues. The germline V gene encodes CDR1 MDHEN and CDR2 SYDVKM. As DNA, the CDR3 is TGTGCCAGCAGTTTAGTCTCAGATACGCAGTATTTT. Translation: CASSLVSDTQYF.

The genes are TRBV5-5 and TRBJ2-7, with a possible D match to TRBD1 (5 bases). This CDR3 contains 14 residues. The ends were cut back, 0 bases at V and 1 base at J, with 8 bases in the middle. Germline lookup yields CDR1 SGHKS and CDR2 YYEKEE (reference sequence). The CDR3 DNA is TGTGCCAGCAGCTTGGGGGGCTCTTCCTACGAGCAGTACTTC. Encoded protein: CASSLGGSSYEQYF.

Turning to this clone: An end of the junction does not agree with germline; a read error may underlie this. The chain couples TRBV2 to TRBJ1-2, with D possibly being TRBD1 (5 bases). From germline, CDR1 is SNHLY and CDR2 FYNNEI. The CDR3 spans 15 residues. The CDR3 sequence: CASTRGEGGFGPTPF. The CDR3 nucleotides are TGTGCCAGCACCCGAGGGGAGGGCGGCTTCGGACCGACCCCCTTC.

V gene TRBV21-1 combines with J gene TRBJ2-2; no check of the table's D call, TRBD1, against the DNA was made. TRBV21-1 is assigned pseudogene status. This CDR3 has 16 amino acids. CDR3 bases: TGTGCCAGCAGCAAAGGAACAGGGAGCAACACCGGGGAGCTGTTTTTT. Translation: CASSKGTGSNTGELFF.

The chain joins TRBV19 to TRBJ1-2, with D unclear. V was shortened by 6 bases and J by 2 bases, with 7 bases between the two germline ends. CDR1 and CDR2 (germline): LNHDA, SQIVND (reference sequence). The CDR3 has 12 amino acids. CDR3 loop: CASSPGNYGYTF. The CDR3 DNA is TGTGCCAGTAGCCCCGGGAACTATGGCTACACCTTC.

This clone was detected only once. This rearrangement joins TRBV24-1 to TRBJ2-2; D gene ambiguous. Germline CDR1 KGHDR, CDR2 SFDVKD. V lost 2 bases to trimming and J lost 6 bases, with 6 bases between them. The CDR3 totals 13 residues. Written as DNA, the CDR3 is TGTGCCACCAGTGATTCCGGGTCCGGGGAGCTGTTTTTT. Translating it yields CATSDSGSGELFF.

This chain connects TRBV3-1 (or the pseudogene TRBV3-2) to TRBJ2-7, with D perhaps matching TRBD1 (6 bases). Germline V lookup: CDR1 LGHDT, CDR2 YNNKEL (reference sequence). V lost 4 bases and J 3 bases, leaving 16 bases between the germline ends. The length of the CDR3 is 15 residues. The CDR3 bases are TGTGCCAGCAGCCCCTCAGAGGCAGGGGTCTACGAGCAGTACTTC. This sequence encodes CASSPSEAGVYEQYF.

The chain couples TRBV7-9 to TRBJ2-1; D might be TRBD1 (5 bases). The length of the CDR3 is 15 residues. The V end lost 4 bases, the J end lost 0 bases, and 10 bases lay between the germline ends. Germline V lookup: CDR1 SEHNR, CDR2 FQNEAQ (reference sequence). CDR3 nucleotides: TGTGCCAGCAGCTCTACGGACAACTCCTACAATGAGCAGTTCTTC. Translation gives CASSSTDNSYNEQFF.

V gene TRBV9 combines with J gene TRBJ2-7, with a possible D match to TRBD1 (6 bases). Trimming stripped 3 bases from V and 5 bases from J, with 15 bases between. Germline CDR1 is SGDLS and CDR2 is YYNGEE. The CDR3 runs 14 residues. The CDR3: CASSGRTDPHEQYF. The CDR3 bases are TGTGCCAGCAGCGGCAGGACAGACCCTCACGAGCAGTACTTC.

This clone is a singleton in its sample. J is TRBJ1-6 and V is TRBV12-3 or TRBV12-4; the match to TRBD1 covers 8 bases. Trimming removed 5 bases from V and 10 bases from J; junction bases left unmatched: 4. The length of the CDR3 is 13 residues. The CDR3 DNA reads as TGTGCCAGCAGTGGCAACAGGGGGTCACCCCTCCACTTT. Its translation: CASSGNRGSPLHF.

This clone was detected ten times or more. This chain connects TRBV7-2 to TRBJ2-2; D perhaps matches TRBD2 (5 bases). The V end was cut by 6 bases, the J end by 1 base, with 9 bases between. Germline CDR1 is SGHTA and CDR2 is FQGNSA. This CDR3 comprises 14 residues. Here the CDR3 reads CASRPSGNTGELFF. CDR3 nucleotide sequence: TGTGCCAGCAGGCCAAGCGGGAACACCGGGGAGCTGTTTTTT. Based on the CDR3 plus reference TRBV7-2 and TRBJ2-2, the full variable domain is GAGVSQSPSNKVTEKGKDVELRCDPISGHTALYWYRQSLGQGLEFLIYFQGNSAPDKSGLPSDRFSAERTGGSVSTLTIQRTQQEDSAVYLCASRPSGNTGELFFGEGSRLTVL.

This clone was seen a handful of times. This chain connects TRBV5-6 to TRBJ2-7, with D maybe TRBD1 (6 bases). Germline lookup yields CDR1 SGHDT and CDR2 YYEEEE. V lost 4 bases and J 4 bases, leaving 18 bases between the germline ends. This CDR3 is 15 amino acids long. The CDR3 loop reads CASSGRTVIPYEQYF. Written as DNA, the CDR3 is TGTGCCAGCAGCGGTAGGACAGTTATCCCGTACGAGCAGTACTTC.

V gene TRBV25-1 combines with J gene TRBJ1-4; 7 positions agree with TRBD1. The CDR3 extends over 15 amino acids. J was trimmed by 7 bases and V by 6 bases; bases with no gene match: 11. Germline V gives CDR1 MGHDK, CDR2 SYGVNS. The CDR3: CASSPSGAGGEKLFF. CDR3 coding DNA: TGTGCCAGCAGCCCCAGTGGGGCAGGGGGTGAAAAACTGTTTTTT.

In the case of this clone: The germline gene is not matched at one end of the junction; a read error may be the cause. The same CDR3 can be traced to other DNA sequences in this sample. The rearrangement joins TRBV7-9 to TRBJ1-2; D unclear. The CDR3 is 14 residues long. Germline V lookup: CDR1 SEHNR, CDR2 FQNEAQ (reference sequence). The CDR3 sequence: CASSLEREDYGYTF. In nucleotides, the CDR3 is TGCGCCAGCAGCTTAGAACGGGAGGACTATGGCTACACCTTC.

The V call is TRBV29-1, the J call TRBJ2-3; perhaps TRBD2 as D (5 bases). The CDR3 contains 13 residues. V was pared by 4 bases and J by 9 bases, with 17 bases between. Germline lookup yields CDR1 SQVTM and CDR2 ANQGSEA. The CDR3 DNA sequence: TGCAGCGTTGTACCAGCGGAGGTGGTAACGCAGTATTTT. Amino acid sequence: CSVVPAEVVTQYF.

V and J are TRBV6-2 or TRBV6-3 and TRBJ1-2; 7 positions agree with TRBD1. Germline assignment: CDR1 MNHEY and CDR2 SVGEGT. The J segment lost 4 bases and the V segment lost 2 bases, leaving 4 bases of the junction unmatched. The CDR3 totals 14 residues. The DNA of the CDR3 is TGTGCCAGCAGTTACGGGACAGTGTCCTATGGCTACACCTTC. This sequence encodes CASSYGTVSYGYTF.

This clone has only one observation. The chain joins TRBV15 to TRBJ1-4, with D tentatively TRBD1 (6 bases). Germline loops: CDR1 LNHNV, CDR2 YYDKDF (reference sequence). The CDR3 runs to 15 residues. V was cut by 0 bases and J by 8 bases, with 13 bases left in between. The CDR3 sequence: CATSREGAGGEKLFF. The CDR3 coding sequence is TGTGCCACCAGCAGAGAGGGGGCGGGTGGCGAAAAACTGTTTTTT.

This chain joins TRBV7-2 and TRBJ2-1; TRBD2 matches at 10 bases. CDR3 length: 15 residues. V dropped 6 bases and J dropped 9; count of bases not matched to a gene: 11. Germline CDR1 SGHTA, CDR2 FQGNSA. Written as DNA, the CDR3 is TGTGCCAGCAGTTCAAGCGGGAGGGCCGATATTGAGCAGTTCTTC. Protein product: CASSSSGRADIEQFF. The entire variable domain, with the rest obtained from reference TRBV7-2 and TRBJ2-1, is as follows: GAGVSQSPSNKVTEKGKDVELRCDPISGHTALYWYRQSLGQGLEFLIYFQGNSAPDKSGLPSDRFSAERTGGSVSTLTIQRTQQEDSAVYLCASSSSGRADIEQFFGPGTRLTVL.

V is TRBV7-3 and J is TRBJ1-2; 8 bases agree with TRBD1. This CDR3 region has 15 residues. Looked up from germline, CDR1 is SGHTA and CDR2 is FQGTGA. The junction had 13 bases not matched to a gene; V was cut back by 5 bases and J by 8 bases. Written as DNA, the CDR3 is TGTGCCAGCAGCCCGACCCGGGACAGGACTGGAGGCTACACCTTC. Its protein product is CASSPTRDRTGGYTF. Full variable domain (missing parts from reference TRBV7-3 and TRBJ1-2): GAGVSQTPSNKVTEKGKYVELRCDPISGHTALYWYRQSLGQGPEFLIYFQGTGAADDSGLPNDRFFAVRPEGSVSTLKIQRTERGDSAVYLCASSPTRDRTGGYTFGSGTRLTVV.

This rearrangement joins TRBV7-2 to TRBJ2-5; the match to TRBD2 covers 15 bases. CDR3 length: 16 residues. Germline loops: CDR1 SGHTA, CDR2 FQGNSA. With V trimmed by 1 base and J by 5 bases, 2 bases remained unmatched. The CDR3 nucleotides are TGTGCCAGCAGCTTAGACGGGACTAGCGGGGGGGAGACCCAGTACTTC. Translation gives CASSLDGTSGGETQYF.

This clone has only a few counts. The rearrangement uses TRBV25-1 and TRBJ1-2, with 10 nucleotides matching TRBD1. Germline V gene lookup returns CDR1 MGHDK and CDR2 SYGVNS. V lost 11 bases, J lost 7 bases, and 10 bases stayed unmatched. CDR3 length: 13 residues. In nucleotides, the CDR3 is TGTGCCTCGAGAGGGACAGGGGTAAGTGGCTACACCTTC. Residues: CASRGTGVSGYTF.

V gene TRBV12-3 or TRBV12-4 combines with J gene TRBJ1-1; TRBD1 aligns across 8 bases. Trimming took 5 bases from V and 10 from J; bases not matched to a gene: 6. This CDR3 is 12 amino acids long. DNA of the CDR3: TGTGCCAGCAGTGTACAGGGGGTCCTAGCTTTCTTT. Amino acid sequence: CASSVQGVLAFF.

This chain uses TRBV28 with TRBJ2-7; TRBD2 matches 8 bases. The germline V gene has CDR1 MDHEN and CDR2 SYDVKM. V was clipped by 2 bases and J by 0 bases; unmatched bases: 3. The CDR3 extends over 15 amino acids. DNA of the CDR3: TGTGCCAGCAGTTTAGGTAGCGGGAACTCCTACGAGCAGTACTTC. Amino acids: CASSLGSGNSYEQYF.